This TCR beta chain comes out of a study of blood T cell repertoires in COVID-19. Per the authors' pipeline: Counts of nucleated cells, estimated from reference gene primer amplification, were obtained. Some clones are missing from TCRdb's copy, which holds only in-frame ones; the method was immunoSEQ multiplex PCR. V, J and clone size are those of that table, while D and trimming were read from the DNA. Among some 350,000 clones listed, roughly 86% were seen once. Sequenced sample: peripheral blood. The TCR sequence derives from a human donor in a cohort sampled during active COVID-19.

Here the CDR3 DNA reads TGTGCCAGCAGCTTGTATGATAAGCGGGGGGGCCTGTTTTCCTACAATGAGCAGTTCTTC. Encoded protein: CASSLYDKRGGLFSYNEQFF. The chain employs TRBV5-4 and TRBJ2-1, with 10 nucleotides matching TRBD2. The germline CDR1 and CDR2 sequences are SGHNT and YYREEE (reference sequence). V shed 1 base and J 1 base; nucleotides not matched to a gene: 14. The CDR3 consists of 20 residues.